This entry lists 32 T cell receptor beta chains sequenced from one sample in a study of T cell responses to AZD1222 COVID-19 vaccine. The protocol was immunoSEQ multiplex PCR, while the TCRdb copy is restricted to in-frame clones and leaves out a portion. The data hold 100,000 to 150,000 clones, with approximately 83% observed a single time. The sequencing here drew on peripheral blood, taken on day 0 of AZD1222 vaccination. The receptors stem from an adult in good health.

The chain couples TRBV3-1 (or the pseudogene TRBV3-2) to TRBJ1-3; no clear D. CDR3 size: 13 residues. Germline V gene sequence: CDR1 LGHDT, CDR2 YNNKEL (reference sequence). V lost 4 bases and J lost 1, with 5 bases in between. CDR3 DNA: TGTGCCAGCAGCCTTGGGTCTGGAAACACCATATATTTT. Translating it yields CASSLGSGNTIYF.

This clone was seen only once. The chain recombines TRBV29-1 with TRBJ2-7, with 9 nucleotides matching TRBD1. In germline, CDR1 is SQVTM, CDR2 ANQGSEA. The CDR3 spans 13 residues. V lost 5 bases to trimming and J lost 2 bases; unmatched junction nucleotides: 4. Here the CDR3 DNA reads TGCAGCGTTTCCGGGACAGGGACCTACGAGCAGTACTTC. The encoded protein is CSVSGTGTYEQYF.

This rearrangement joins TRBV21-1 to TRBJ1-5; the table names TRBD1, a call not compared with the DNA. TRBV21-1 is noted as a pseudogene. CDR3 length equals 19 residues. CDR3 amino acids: CASSISRCFVDSAKEPQHF. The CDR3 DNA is TGTGCCAGCAGCATAAGTCGCTGTTTCGTAGACAGCGCGAAAGAGCCCCAGCATTTT.

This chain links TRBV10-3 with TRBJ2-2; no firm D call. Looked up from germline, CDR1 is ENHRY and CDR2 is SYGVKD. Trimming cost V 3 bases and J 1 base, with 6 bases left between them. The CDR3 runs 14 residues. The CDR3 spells CAISEGMNTGELFF. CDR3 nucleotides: TGTGCCATCAGTGAAGGAATGAACACCGGGGAGCTGTTTTTT.

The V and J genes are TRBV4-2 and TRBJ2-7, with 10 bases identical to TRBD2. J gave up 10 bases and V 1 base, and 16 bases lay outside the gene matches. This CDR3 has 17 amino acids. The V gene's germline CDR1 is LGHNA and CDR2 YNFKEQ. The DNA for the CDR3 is TGTGCCAGCAGCCAAGTCGTGAGAGGAACTAGCGGGGTCGGACAGTACTTC. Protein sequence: CASSQVVRGTSGVGQYF.

The CDR3 region is CASSRKHRGGRVEDEQFF. The CDR3 coding sequence is TGTGCCAGCAGCCGCAAACACAGGGGGGGCCGCGTAGAGGATGAGCAGTTCTTC. The chain couples TRBV14 to TRBJ2-1; D is possibly TRBD1 (8 bases). Germline CDR1 is SGHDN and CDR2 is FVKESK. V was shortened by 4 bases and J by 8 bases, with 27 bases between the two germline ends. This CDR3 contains 18 residues.

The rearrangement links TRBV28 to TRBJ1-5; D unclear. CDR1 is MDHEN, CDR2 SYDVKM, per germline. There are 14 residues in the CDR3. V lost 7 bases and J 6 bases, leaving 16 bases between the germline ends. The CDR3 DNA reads TGTGCCAGCAACACAATCTCGACCGCTCAGCCCCAGCATTTT. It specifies CASNTISTAQPQHF.

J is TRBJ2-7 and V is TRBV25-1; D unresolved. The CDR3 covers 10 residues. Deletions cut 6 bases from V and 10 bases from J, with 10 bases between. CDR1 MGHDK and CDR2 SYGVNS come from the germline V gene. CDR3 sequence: CASRIPSQYF. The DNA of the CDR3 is TGTGCCAGCAGGATCCCAAGTCAGTACTTC.

CDR3 residues: CASSLRAVTYEQYF. In DNA, the CDR3 is TGTGCCAGCAGCCTACGGGCGGTAACCTACGAGCAGTACTTC. The chain employs TRBV3-1 (or the pseudogene TRBV3-2) and TRBJ2-7; D is undetermined. Germline-derived CDR1 and CDR2 are LGHDT and YNNKEL (reference sequence). This CDR3 is 14 amino acids long. Trimming took 4 bases from V and 2 from J, leaving 12 bases between them.

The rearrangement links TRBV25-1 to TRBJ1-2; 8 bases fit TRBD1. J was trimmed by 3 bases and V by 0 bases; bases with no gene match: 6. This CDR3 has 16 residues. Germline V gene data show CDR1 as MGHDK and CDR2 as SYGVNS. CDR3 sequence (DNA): TGTGCCAGCAGTGAATACGGGGACAGGCCCTACTATGGCTACACCTTC. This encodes CASSEYGDRPYYGYTF.

In DNA form, the CDR3 reads TGTGCCAGCAGCCGCCCTGGAAACACCATATATTTT. Translated: CASSRPGNTIYF. This sequence joins TRBV6-5 and TRBJ1-3; no clear D. The CDR3 contains 12 residues. The germline gives CDR1 MNHEY, CDR2 SVGAGI. With 6 bases removed from V and 2 bases from J, the gap between germline ends came to 5 bases.

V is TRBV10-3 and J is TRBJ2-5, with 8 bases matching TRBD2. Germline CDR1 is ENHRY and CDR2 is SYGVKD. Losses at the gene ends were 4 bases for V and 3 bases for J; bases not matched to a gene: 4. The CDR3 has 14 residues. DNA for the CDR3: TGTGCCATCAGTGGTAGCGGGGACAAAGAGACCCAGTACTTC. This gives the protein CAISGSGDKETQYF.

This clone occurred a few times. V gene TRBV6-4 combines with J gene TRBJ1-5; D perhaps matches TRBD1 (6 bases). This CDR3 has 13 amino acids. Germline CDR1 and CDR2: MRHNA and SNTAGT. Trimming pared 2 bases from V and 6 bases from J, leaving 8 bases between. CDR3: CASSDEGGQPQHF. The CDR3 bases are TGTGCCAGCAGTGACGAGGGGGGTCAGCCCCAGCATTTT.

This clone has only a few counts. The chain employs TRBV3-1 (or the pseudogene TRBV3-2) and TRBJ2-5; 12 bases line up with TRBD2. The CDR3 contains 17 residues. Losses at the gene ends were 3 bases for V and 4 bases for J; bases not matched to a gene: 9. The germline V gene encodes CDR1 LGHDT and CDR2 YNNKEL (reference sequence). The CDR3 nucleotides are TGTGCCAGCAGCCATGGACTAGCGGGAACCCCTGGAGAGACCCAGTACTTC. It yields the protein CASSHGLAGTPGETQYF.

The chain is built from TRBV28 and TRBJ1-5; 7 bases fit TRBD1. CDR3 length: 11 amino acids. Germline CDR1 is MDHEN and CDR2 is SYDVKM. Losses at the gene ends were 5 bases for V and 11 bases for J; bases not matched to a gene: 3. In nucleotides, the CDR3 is TGTGCCAGCAGTGAGACAGGGACCCAGCATTTT. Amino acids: CASSETGTQHF.

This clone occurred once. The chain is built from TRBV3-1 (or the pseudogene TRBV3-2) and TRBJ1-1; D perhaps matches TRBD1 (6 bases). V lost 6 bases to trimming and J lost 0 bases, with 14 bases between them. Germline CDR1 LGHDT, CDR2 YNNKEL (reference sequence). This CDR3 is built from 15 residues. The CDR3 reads CASRSGAGVNTEAFF. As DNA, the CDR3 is TGTGCCAGCAGATCAGGGGCAGGGGTGAACACTGAAGCTTTCTTT.

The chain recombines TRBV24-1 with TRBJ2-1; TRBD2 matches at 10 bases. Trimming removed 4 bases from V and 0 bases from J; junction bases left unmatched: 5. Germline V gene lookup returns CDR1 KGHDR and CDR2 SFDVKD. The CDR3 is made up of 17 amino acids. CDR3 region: CATSDPRLAGSYNEQFF. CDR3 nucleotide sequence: TGTGCCACCAGTGACCCACGACTAGCGGGCTCCTACAATGAGCAGTTCTTC.

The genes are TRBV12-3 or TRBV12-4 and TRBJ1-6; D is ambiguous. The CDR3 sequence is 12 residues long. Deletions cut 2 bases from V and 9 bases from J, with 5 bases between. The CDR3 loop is CASSLSRSPLHF. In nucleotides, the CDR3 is TGTGCCAGCAGTTTATCCCGTTCACCCCTCCACTTT.

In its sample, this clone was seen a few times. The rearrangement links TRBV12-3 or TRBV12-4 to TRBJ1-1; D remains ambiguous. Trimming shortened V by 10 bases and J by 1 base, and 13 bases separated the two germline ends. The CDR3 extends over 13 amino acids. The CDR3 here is CANSRIGNTEAFF. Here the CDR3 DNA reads TGTGCCAACTCACGGATTGGGAACACTGAAGCTTTCTTT.

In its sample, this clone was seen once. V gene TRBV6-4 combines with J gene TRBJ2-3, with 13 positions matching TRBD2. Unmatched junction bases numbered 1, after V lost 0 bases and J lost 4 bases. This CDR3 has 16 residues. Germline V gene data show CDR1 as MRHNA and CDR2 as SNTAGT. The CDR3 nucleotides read TGTGCCAGCAGTGACTCCGGGACTAGCGGGGCAGATACGCAGTATTTT. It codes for CASSDSGTSGADTQYF.

In nucleotides, the CDR3 is TGTGCCAGCACAGTGGGGGTCTATTTTTTT. Translating gives CASTVGVYFF. The V gene is TRBV14, the J gene TRBJ1-4, with a tentative D call TRBD1 (5 bases). Trimming cost V 7 bases and J 17 bases, with 14 bases left between them. The CDR3 contains 10 residues. Germline assignment: CDR1 SGHDN and CDR2 FVKESK.

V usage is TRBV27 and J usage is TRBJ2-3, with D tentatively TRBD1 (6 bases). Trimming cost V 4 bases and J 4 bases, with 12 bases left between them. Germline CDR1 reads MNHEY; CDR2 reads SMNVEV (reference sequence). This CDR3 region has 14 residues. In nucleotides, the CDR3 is TGTGCCAGCAGTTATGACAGGTGGGCAGATACGCAGTATTTT. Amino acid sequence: CASSYDRWADTQYF.

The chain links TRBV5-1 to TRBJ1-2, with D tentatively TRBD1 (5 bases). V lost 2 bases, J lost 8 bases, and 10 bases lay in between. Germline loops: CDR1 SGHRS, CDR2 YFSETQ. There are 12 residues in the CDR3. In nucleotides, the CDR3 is TGCGCCAGCAGCTTCGCAGGGAGAGGCTACACCTTC. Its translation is CASSFAGRGYTF. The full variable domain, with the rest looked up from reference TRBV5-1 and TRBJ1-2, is KAGVTQTPRYLIKTRGQQVTLSCSPISGHRSVSWYQQTPGQGLQFLFEYFSETQRNKGNFPGRFSGRQFSNSRSEMNVSTLELGDSALYLCASSFAGRGYTFGSGTRLTVV.

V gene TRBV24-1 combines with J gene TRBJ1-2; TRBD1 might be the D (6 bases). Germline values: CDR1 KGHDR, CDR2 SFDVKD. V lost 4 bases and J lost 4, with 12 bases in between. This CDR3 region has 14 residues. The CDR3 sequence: CATSDPGQSYGYTF. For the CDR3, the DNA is TGTGCCACCAGTGACCCCGGACAGAGCTATGGCTACACCTTC.

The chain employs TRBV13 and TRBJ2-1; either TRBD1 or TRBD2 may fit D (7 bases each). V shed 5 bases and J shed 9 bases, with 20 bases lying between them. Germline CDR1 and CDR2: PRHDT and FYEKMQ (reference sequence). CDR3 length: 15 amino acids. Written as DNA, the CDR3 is TGTGCCAGCAGCCAATCTGAGGGGGCGGGGGCTGAGCAGTTCTTC. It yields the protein CASSQSEGAGAEQFF.

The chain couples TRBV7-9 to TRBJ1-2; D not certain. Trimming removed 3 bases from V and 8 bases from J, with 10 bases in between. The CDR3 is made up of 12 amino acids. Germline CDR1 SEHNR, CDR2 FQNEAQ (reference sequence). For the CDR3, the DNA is TGTGCCAGCAGCTTTCACAGCCAAGGCTACACCTTC. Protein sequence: CASSFHSQGYTF.

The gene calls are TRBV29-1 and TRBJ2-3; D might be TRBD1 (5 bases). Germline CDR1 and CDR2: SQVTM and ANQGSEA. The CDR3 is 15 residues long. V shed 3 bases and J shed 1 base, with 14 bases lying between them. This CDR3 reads CSVEGYGRGTDTQYF. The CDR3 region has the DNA TGCAGCGTTGAGGGGTACGGCAGGGGCACAGATACGCAGTATTTT.

CDR3 coding DNA: TGTGCCAGCAGAGCACAGGGGGCCCTCAATCAGCCCCAGCATTTT. Amino acid sequence: CASRAQGALNQPQHF. The chain recombines TRBV6-5 with TRBJ1-5, with TRBD1 identical over 9 bases. The V gene end was trimmed by 6 bases and the J gene end by 3 bases; junction bases not matched to a gene: 6. The CDR3 is 15 amino acids. Per germline, CDR1 MNHEY and CDR2 SVGAGI.

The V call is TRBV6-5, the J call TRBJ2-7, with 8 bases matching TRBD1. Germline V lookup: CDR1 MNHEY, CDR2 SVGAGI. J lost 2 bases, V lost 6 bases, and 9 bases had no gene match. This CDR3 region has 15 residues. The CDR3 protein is CASRLTGVGTYEQYF. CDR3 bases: TGTGCCAGCAGACTGACAGGGGTAGGGACCTACGAGCAGTACTTC.

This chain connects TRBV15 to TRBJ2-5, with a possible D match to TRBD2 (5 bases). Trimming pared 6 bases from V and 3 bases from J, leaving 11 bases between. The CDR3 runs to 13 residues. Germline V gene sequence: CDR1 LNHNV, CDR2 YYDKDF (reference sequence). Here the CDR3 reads CATSPSGKETQYF. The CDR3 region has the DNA TGTGCCACCAGTCCCAGCGGAAAAGAGACCCAGTACTTC.

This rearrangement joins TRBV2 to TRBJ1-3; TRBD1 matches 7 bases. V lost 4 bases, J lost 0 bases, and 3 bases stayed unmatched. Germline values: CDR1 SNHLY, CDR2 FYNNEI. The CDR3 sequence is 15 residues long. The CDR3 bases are TGTGCCAGCAGTGCCACAGGGGTCTCTGGAAACACCATATATTTT. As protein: CASSATGVSGNTIYF.

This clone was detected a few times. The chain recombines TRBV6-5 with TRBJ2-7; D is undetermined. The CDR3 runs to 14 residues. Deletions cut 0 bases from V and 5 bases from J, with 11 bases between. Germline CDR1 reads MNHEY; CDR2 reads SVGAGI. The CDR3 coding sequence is TGTGCCAGCAGTTACTCGAGCAGAAATAACGAGCAGTACTTC. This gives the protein CASSYSSRNNEQYF.